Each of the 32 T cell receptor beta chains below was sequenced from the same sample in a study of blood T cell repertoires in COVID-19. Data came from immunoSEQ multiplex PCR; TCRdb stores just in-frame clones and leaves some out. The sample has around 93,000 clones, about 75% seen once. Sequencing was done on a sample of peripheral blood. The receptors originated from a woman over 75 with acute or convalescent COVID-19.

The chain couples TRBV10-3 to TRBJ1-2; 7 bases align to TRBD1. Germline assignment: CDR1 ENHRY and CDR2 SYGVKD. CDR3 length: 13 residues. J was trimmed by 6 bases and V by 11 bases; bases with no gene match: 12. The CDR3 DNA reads TGTGCCCCCCCTCGCCCAGGGGGAAATGGCTACACCTTC. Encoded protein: CAPPRPGGNGYTF.

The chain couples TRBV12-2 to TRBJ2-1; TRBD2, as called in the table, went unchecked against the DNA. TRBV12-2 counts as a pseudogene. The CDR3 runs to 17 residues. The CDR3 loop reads CASRSRAGGFHNSEQFF. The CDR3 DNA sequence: TGTGCAAGTCGCTCTCGAGCGGGAGGGTTCCACAATAGTGAGCAGTTCTTC.

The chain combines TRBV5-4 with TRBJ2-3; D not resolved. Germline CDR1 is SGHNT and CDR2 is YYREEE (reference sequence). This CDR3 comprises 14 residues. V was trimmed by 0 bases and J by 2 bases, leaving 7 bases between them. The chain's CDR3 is CASSLATPTDTQYF. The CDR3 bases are TGTGCCAGCAGCTTGGCTACCCCCACAGATACGCAGTATTTT.

CDR3 region: CASSRTWGEPQHF. CDR3 coding DNA: TGTGCCAGCAGTCGCACATGGGGGGAGCCCCAGCATTTT. The rearrangement joins TRBV27 to TRBJ1-5, with D possibly matching TRBD1 (5 bases). V gave up 5 bases and J gave up 8 bases, with 13 bases separating them. This CDR3 region has 13 residues. The V gene's germline CDR1 is MNHEY and CDR2 SMNVEV (reference sequence).

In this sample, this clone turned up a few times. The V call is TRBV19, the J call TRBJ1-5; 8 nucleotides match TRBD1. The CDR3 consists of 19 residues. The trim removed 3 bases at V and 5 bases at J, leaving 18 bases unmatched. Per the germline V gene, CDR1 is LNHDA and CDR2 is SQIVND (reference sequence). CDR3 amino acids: CASSMSPGQGARVDQPQHF. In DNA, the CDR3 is TGTGCCAGTAGTATGTCCCCTGGACAGGGTGCAAGAGTCGATCAGCCCCAGCATTTT.

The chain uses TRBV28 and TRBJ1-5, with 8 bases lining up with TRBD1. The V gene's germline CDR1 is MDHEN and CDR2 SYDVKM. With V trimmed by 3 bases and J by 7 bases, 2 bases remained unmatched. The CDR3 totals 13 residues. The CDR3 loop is CASSLPGGQPQHF. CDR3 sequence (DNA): TGTGCCAGCAGTTTGCCAGGGGGCCAGCCCCAGCATTTT.

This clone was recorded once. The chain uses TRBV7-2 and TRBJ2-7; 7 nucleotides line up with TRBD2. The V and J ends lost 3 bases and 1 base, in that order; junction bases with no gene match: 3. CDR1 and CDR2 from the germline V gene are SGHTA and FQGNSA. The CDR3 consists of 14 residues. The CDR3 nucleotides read TGTGCCAGCAGCTTTTCGGGGGGTTCCTACGAGCAGTACTTC. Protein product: CASSFSGGSYEQYF.

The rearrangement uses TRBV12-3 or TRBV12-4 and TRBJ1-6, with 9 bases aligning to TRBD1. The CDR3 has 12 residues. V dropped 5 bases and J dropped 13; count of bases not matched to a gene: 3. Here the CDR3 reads CASSPGQGPLHF. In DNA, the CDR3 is TGTGCCAGCAGTCCCGGACAGGGGCCCCTCCACTTT.

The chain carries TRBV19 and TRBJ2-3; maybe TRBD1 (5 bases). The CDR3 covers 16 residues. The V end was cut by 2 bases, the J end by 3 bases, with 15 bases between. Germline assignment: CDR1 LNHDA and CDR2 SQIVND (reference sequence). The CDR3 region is CASSIPTGSSTDTQYF. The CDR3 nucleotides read TGTGCCAGTAGTATACCCACAGGTTCGTCAACAGATACGCAGTATTTT.

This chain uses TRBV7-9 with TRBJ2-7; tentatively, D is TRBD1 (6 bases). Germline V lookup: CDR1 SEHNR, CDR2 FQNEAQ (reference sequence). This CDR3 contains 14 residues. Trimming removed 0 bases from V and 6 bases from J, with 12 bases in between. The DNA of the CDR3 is TGTGCCAGCAGCTTAGCGGGGGACAAATCCGAGCAGTACTTC. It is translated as CASSLAGDKSEQYF.

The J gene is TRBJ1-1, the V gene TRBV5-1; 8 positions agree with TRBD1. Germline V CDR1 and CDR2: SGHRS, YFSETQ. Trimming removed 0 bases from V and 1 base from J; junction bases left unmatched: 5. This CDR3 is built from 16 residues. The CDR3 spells CASSLDRGTSNTEAFF. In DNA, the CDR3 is TGCGCCAGCAGCTTGGACAGGGGGACTTCGAACACTGAAGCTTTCTTT.

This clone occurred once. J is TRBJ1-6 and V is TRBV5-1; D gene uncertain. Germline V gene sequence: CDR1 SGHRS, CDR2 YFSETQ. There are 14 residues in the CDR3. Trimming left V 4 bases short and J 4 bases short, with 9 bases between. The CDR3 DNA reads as TGCGCCAGCAGCCTAGACGGTTATAATTCACCCCTCCACTTT. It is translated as CASSLDGYNSPLHF.

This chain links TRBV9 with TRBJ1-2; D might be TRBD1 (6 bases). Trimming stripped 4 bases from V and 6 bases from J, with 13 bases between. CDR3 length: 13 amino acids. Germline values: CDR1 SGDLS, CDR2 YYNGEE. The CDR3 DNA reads TGTGCCAGCAGCTTTAGAGGGGGGGATGGCTACACCTTC. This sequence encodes CASSFRGGDGYTF.

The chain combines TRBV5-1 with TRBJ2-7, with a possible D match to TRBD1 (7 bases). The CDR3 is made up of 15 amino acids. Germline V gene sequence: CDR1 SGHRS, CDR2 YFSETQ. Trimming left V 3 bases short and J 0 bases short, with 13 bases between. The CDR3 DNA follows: TGCGCCAGCAGCTCTCCGCAGGGGGGCTCCTACGAGCAGTACTTC. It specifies CASSSPQGGSYEQYF. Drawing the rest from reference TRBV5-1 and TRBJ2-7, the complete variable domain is KAGVTQTPRYLIKTRGQQVTLSCSPISGHRSVSWYQQTPGQGLQFLFEYFSETQRNKGNFPGRFSGRQFSNSRSEMNVSTLELGDSALYLCASSSPQGGSYEQYFGPGTRLTVT.

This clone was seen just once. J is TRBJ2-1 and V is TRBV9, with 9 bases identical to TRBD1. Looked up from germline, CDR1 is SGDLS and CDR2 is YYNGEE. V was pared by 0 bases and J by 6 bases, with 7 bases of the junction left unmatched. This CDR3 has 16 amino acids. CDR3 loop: CASSVEDRGGANEQFF. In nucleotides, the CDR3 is TGTGCCAGCAGCGTAGAGGACAGGGGAGGAGCCAATGAGCAGTTCTTC.

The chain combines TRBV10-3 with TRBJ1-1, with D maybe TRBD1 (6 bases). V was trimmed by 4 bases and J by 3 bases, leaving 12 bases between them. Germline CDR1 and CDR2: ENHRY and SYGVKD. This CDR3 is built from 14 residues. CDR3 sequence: CAISGTGTYTEAFF. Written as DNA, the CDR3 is TGTGCCATCAGTGGTACAGGGACGTACACTGAAGCTTTCTTT.

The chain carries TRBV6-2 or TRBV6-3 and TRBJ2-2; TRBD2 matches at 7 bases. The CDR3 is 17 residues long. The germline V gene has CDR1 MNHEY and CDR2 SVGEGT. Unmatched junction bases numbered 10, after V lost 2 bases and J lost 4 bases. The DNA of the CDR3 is TGTGCCAGCAGTTACATAGCGGGCCTTGGGGGCACCGGGGAGCTGTTTTTT. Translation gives CASSYIAGLGGTGELFF.

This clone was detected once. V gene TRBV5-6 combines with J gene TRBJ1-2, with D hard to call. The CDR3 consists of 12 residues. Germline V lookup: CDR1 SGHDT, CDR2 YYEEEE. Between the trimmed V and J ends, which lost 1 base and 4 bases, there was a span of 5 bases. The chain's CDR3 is CASSLSSYGYTF. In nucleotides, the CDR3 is TGTGCCAGCAGCTTGTCTTCCTATGGCTACACCTTC.

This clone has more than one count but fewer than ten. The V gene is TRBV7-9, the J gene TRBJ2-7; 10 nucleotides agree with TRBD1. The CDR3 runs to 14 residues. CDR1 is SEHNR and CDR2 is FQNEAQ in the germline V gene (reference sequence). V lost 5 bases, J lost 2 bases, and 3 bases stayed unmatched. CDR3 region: CASSPTGGTYEQYF. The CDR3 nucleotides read TGTGCCAGCAGCCCGACAGGGGGCACCTACGAGCAGTACTTC.

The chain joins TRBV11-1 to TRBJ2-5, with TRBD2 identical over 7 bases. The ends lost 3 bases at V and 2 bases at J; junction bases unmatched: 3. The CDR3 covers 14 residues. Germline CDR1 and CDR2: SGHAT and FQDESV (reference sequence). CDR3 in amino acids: CASSFGLGQETQYF. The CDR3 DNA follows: TGTGCCAGCAGCTTCGGACTAGGGCAAGAGACCCAGTACTTC.

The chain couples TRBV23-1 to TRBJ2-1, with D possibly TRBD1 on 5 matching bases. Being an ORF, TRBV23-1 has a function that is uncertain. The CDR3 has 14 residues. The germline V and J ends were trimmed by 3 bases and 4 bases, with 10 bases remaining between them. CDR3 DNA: TGCGCCAGCAGTCAGACAGATCTATACAATGAGCAGTTCTTC. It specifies CASSQTDLYNEQFF.

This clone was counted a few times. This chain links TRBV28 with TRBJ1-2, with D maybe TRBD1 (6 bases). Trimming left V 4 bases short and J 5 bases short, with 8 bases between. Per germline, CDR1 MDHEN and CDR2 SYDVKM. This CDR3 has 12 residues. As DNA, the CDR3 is TGTGCCAGCAGTTGGGGGACATATGGCTACACCTTC. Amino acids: CASSWGTYGYTF.

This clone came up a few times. CDR3 residues: CASSQDSSRQKAFF. The CDR3 nucleotides read TGTGCCAGCAGCCAAGATTCTTCCAGACAAAAGGCTTTCTTT. V and J are TRBV3-1 (or the pseudogene TRBV3-2) and TRBJ1-1, with D uncertain. CDR1 is LGHDT, CDR2 YNNKEL, per germline (reference sequence). Trimming stripped 0 bases from V and 11 bases from J, with 16 bases between. The CDR3 has 14 amino acids.

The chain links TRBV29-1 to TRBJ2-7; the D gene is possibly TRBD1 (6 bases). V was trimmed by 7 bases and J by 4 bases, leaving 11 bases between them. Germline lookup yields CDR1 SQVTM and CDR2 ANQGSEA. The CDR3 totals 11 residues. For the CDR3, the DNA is TGCAGCGCCGGGACAAGTTACGAGCAGTACTTC. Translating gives CSAGTSYEQYF.

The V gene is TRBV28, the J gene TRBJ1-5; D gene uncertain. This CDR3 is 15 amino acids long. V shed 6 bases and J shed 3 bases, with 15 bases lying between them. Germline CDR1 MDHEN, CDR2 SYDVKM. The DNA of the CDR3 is TGTGCCAGCAGGCTGAGGGTACGGAACAATCAGCCCCAGCATTTT. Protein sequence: CASRLRVRNNQPQHF.

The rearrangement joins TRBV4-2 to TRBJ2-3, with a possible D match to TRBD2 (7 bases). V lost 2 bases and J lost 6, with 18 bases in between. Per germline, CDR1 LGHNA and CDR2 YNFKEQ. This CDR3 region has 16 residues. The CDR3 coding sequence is TGTGCCAGCAGCCAAAGGGTGGGGGGGCCTTCGGATACGCAGTATTTT. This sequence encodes CASSQRVGGPSDTQYF.

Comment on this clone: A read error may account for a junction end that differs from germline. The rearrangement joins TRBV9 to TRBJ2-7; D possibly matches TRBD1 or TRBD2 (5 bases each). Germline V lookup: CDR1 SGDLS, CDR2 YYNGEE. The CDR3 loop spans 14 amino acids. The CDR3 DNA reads TGTGCCAGCAGTGTAGACAGAGGGTTCTACGAGCAGTACTTC. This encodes CASSVDRGFYEQYF.

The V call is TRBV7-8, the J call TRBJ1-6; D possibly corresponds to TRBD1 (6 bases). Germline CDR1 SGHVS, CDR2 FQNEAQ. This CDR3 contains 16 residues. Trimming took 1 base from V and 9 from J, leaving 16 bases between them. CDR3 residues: CASSLVAGEGGSPLHF. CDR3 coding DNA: TGTGCCAGCAGCTTAGTGGCAGGGGAGGGTGGTTCACCCCTCCACTTT. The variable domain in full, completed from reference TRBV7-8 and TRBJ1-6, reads GAGVSQSPRYKVAKRGQDVALRCDPISGHVSLFWYQQALGQGPEFLTYFQNEAQLDKSGLPSDRFFAERPEGSVSTLKIQRTQQEDSAVYLCASSLVAGEGGSPLHFGNGTRLTVT.

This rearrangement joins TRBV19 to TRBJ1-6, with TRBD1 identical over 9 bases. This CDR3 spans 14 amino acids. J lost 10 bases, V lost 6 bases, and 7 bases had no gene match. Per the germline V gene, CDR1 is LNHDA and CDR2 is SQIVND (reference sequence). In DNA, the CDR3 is TGTGCCAGTAGAACCACAGGGGGCGAATCACCCCTCCACTTT. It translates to CASRTTGGESPLHF.

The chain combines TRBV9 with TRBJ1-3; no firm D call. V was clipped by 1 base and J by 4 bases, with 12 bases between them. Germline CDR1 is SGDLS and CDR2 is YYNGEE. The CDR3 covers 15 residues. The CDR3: CASSVRSGLGNTIYF. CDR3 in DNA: TGTGCCAGCAGCGTAAGGTCGGGGTTAGGAAACACCATATATTTT.

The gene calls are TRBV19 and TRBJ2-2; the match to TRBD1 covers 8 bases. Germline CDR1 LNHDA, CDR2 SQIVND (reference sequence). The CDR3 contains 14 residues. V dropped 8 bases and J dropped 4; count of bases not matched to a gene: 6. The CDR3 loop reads CASGATGATGELFF. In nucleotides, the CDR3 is TGTGCCAGTGGGGCGACAGGGGCCACCGGGGAGCTGTTTTTT.

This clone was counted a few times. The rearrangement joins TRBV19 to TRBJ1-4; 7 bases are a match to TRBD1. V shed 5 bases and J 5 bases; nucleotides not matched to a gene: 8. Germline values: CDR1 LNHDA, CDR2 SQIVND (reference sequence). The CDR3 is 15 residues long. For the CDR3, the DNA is TGTGCCAGTAGTCTGGTTGACAGGGAAAATGAAAAACTGTTTTTT. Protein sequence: CASSLVDRENEKLFF.